This T cell receptor (beta chain) was documented in a study of blood T cell repertoires in COVID-19. The assay was immunoSEQ multiplex PCR, and TCRdb's table has in-frame clones only and misses some. The sample carries a few hundred thousand clones, around 92% recorded once. The ends were cut back, 4 bases at V and 2 bases at J, with 9 bases in the middle. From germline, CDR1 is SGHRS and CDR2 YFSETQ. This CDR3 region has 13 residues. The sample taken for sequencing was peripheral blood. The receptor's source is a man between 18 and 35 years old who had recovered from COVID-19. This rearrangement joins TRBV5-1 to TRBJ1-1; a possible D gene is TRBD1 (5 bases). The CDR3, as DNA: TGCGCCAGCAGCCTGACAGAAAACACTGAAGCTTTCTTT. Amino acid sequence: CASSLTENTEAFF.